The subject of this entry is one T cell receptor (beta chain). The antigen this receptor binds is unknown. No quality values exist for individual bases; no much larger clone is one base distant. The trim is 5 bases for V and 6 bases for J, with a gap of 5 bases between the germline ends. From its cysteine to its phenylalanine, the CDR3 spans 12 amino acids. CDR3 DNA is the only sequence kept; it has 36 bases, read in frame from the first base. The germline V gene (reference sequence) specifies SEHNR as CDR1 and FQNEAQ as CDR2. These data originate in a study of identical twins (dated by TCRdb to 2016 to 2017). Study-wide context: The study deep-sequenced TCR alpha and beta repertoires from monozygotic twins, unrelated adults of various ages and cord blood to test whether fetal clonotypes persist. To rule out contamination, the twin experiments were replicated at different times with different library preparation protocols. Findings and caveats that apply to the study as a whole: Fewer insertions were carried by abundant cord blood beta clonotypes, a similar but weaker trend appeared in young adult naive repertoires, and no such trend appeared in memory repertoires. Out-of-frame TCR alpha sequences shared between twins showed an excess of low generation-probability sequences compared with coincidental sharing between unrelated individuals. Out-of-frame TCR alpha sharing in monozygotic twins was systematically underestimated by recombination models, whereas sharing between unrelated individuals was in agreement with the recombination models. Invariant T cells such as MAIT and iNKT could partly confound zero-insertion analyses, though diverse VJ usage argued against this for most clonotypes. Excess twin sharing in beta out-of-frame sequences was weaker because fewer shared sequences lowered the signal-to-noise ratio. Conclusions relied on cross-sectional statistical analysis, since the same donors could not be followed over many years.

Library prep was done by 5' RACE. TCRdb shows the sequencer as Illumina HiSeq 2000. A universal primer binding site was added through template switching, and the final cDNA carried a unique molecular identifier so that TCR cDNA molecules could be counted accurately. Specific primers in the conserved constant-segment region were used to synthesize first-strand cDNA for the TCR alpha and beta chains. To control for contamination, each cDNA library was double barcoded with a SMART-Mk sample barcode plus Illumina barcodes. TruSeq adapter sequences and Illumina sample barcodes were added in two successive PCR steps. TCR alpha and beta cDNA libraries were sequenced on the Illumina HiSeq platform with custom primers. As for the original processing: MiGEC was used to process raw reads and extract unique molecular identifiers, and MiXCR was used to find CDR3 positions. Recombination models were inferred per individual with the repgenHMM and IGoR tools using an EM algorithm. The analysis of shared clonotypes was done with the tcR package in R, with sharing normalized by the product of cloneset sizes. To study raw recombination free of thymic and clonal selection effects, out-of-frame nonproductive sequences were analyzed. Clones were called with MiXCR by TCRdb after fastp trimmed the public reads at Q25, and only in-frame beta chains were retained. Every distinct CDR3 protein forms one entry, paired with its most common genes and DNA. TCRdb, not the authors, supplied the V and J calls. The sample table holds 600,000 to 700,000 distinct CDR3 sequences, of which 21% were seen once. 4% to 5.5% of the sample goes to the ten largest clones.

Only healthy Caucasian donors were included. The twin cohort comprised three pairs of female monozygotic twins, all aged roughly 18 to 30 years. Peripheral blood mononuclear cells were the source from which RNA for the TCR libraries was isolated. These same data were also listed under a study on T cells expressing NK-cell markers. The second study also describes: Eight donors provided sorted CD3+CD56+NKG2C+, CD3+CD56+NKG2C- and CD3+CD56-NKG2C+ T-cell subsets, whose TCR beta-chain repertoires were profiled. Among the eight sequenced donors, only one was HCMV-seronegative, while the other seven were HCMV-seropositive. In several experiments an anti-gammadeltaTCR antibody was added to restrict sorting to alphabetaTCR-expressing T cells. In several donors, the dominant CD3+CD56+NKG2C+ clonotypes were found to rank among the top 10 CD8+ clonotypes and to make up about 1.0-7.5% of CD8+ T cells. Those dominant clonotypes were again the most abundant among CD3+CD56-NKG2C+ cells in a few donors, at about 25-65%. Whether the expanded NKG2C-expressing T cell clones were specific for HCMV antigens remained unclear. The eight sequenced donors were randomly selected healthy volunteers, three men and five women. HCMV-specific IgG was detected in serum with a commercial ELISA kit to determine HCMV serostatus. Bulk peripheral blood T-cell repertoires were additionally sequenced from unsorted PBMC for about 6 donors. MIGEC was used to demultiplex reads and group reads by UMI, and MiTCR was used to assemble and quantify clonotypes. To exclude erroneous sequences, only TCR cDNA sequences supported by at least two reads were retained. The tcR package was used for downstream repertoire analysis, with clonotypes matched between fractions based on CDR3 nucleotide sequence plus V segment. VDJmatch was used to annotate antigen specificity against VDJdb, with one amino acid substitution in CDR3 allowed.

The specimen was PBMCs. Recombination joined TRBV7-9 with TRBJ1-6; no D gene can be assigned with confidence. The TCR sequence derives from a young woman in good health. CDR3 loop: CASSGSNSPLHF. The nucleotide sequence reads TGTGCCAGCAGCGGCAGTAATTCACCCCTCCACTTT. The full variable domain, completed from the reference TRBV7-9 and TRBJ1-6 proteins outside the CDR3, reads DTGVSQNPRHKITKRGQNVTFRCDPISEHNRLYWYRQTLGQGPEFLTYFQNEAQLEKSRLLSDRFSAERPKGSFSTLEIQRTEQGDSAMYLCASSGSNSPLHFGNGTRLTVT.